The 27 T cell receptor beta chains given below trace back to one sample, sequenced in a study of cytomegalovirus exposure and HLA in healthy donors. Primers included in the PCR were 60 Vbeta and 13 Jbeta primers. Profiled with immunoSEQ multiplex PCR; TCRdb holds only in-frame clones, not every one. The table has under 200,000 clones, roughly 70% seen once. The sequencing input was PBMCs. The receptors derive from a woman in her forties or fifties in good health and CMV-seropositive.

The CDR3 here is CASSLESGGYRQFF. The CDR3 region has the DNA TGCGCCAGCAGCTTGGAGTCGGGGGGCTACCGTCAGTTCTTC. This rearrangement joins TRBV5-1 to TRBJ2-1, with D maybe TRBD2 (7 bases). Between the trimmed V and J ends, which lost 0 bases and 13 bases, there was a span of 17 bases. The CDR3 sequence is 14 residues long. Germline V gives CDR1 SGHRS, CDR2 YFSETQ.

This clone was found a few times. The J gene is TRBJ1-1, the V gene TRBV6-6; 7 nucleotides align to TRBD1. CDR3 length: 15 residues. Trimming removed 0 bases from V and 1 base from J; junction bases left unmatched: 2. From germline, CDR1 is MNHNY and CDR2 SVGAGI (reference sequence). The CDR3 DNA follows: TGTGCCAGCAGTTACTCTTCAGGGGGGAACACTGAAGCTTTCTTT. Its protein product is CASSYSSGGNTEAFF.

Only a few counts were recorded for this clone. The chain carries TRBV11-2 and TRBJ1-6; no clear D gene. This CDR3 is built from 12 residues. Germline CDR1 and CDR2: SGHAT and FQNNGV. Trimming stripped 3 bases from V and 7 bases from J, with 4 bases between. CDR3 in DNA: TGTGCCAGCAGCTTCCCAAATTCACCCCTCCACTTT. Translation: CASSFPNSPLHF.

The rearrangement joins TRBV6-1 to TRBJ2-1; D possibly corresponds to TRBD2 (6 bases). This CDR3 spans 15 amino acids. Germline V lookup: CDR1 MNHNS, CDR2 SASEGT. V lost 6 bases and J 5 bases, leaving 17 bases between the germline ends. The CDR3 loop reads CASSQPTRGNNEQFF. In DNA, the CDR3 is TGTGCCAGCAGCCAGCCGACTAGAGGGAACAATGAGCAGTTCTTC.

In regard to this clone: The same CDR3 also results from other DNA sequences found in this sample. The V gene is TRBV29-1, the J gene TRBJ1-2, with 7 bases fitting TRBD1. With 4 bases clipped from V and 8 bases from J, the junction kept 10 bases outside the gene matches. The germline gives CDR1 SQVTM, CDR2 ANQGSEA. The CDR3 totals 13 residues. The DNA of the CDR3 is TGCAGCGTTGGGACAGGTTCTCTGGGAGGCTACACCTTC. It codes for CSVGTGSLGGYTF.

There are a few counts of this clone. The V call is TRBV19, the J call TRBJ1-6; tentatively, D is TRBD1 (5 bases). V lost 7 bases and J lost 1, with 14 bases in between. There are 16 residues in the CDR3. Looked up from germline, CDR1 is LNHDA and CDR2 is SQIVND (reference sequence). As DNA, the CDR3 is TGTGCCAGTAAGCCAGTGGGGCGGTCCTATAATTCACCCCTCCACTTT. Its protein product is CASKPVGRSYNSPLHF.

The chain carries TRBV5-5 and TRBJ1-1; D might be TRBD1 (5 bases). The CDR3 loop spans 14 amino acids. Germline V lookup: CDR1 SGHKS, CDR2 YYEKEE (reference sequence). V lost 1 base, J lost 4 bases, and 11 bases lay in between. This CDR3 reads CASSLLGGVTEAFF. CDR3 coding DNA: TGTGCCAGCAGCTTGTTGGGAGGGGTCACTGAAGCTTTCTTT.

The chain employs TRBV4-2 and TRBJ1-4; D is uncertain. V dropped 1 base and J dropped 5 bases, with 8 bases sitting between them. In germline, CDR1 is LGHNA, CDR2 YNFKEQ. The CDR3 covers 14 residues. This CDR3 is CASSQAPGNEKLFF. As DNA, the CDR3 is TGTGCCAGCAGCCAAGCCCCAGGAAATGAAAAACTGTTTTTT.

The chain employs TRBV27 and TRBJ1-2, with a weak D call TRBD1 (6 bases). Germline V gives CDR1 MNHEY, CDR2 SMNVEV (reference sequence). V lost 7 bases, J lost 2 bases, and 17 bases lay in between. CDR3 length: 15 amino acids. CDR3 in DNA: TGTGCCAGCAAATCCTGGGACACCACAAACTATGGCTACACCTTC. This codes for CASKSWDTTNYGYTF.

The chain is built from TRBV7-8 and TRBJ2-1; 15 bases are a match to TRBD2. The CDR3 is 17 amino acids. Germline assignment: CDR1 SGHVS and CDR2 FQNEAQ. V trimming: 4 bases; J trimming: 4 bases; junction bases outside the gene matches: 5. Written as DNA, the CDR3 is TGTGCCAGCAGCTCGAGGACTAGCGGGGGGGTTTACAATGAGCAGTTCTTC. Encoded protein: CASSSRTSGGVYNEQFF.

This clone has a handful of counts. V gene TRBV15 combines with J gene TRBJ1-6, with 8 bases identical to TRBD1. This CDR3 comprises 15 residues. Germline CDR1 and CDR2: LNHNV and YYDKDF (reference sequence). Trimming cost V 2 bases and J 7 bases; bases outside gene matches: 4. This chain's CDR3 is CATSRQTGANSPLHF. The CDR3 region has the DNA TGTGCCACCAGCAGACAGACAGGGGCCAATTCACCCCTCCACTTT.

This chain uses TRBV30 with TRBJ2-6; no definite D call. Germline values: CDR1 GTSNPN, CDR2 SVGIG (reference sequence). The germline V and J ends were trimmed by 1 base and 0 bases, with 13 bases remaining between them. This CDR3 has 17 amino acids. CDR3 sequence (DNA): TGTGCCTGGAGTGCTTCTTGGGCATTCTCTGGGGCCAACGTCCTGACTTTC. It is translated as CAWSASWAFSGANVLTF.

The chain employs TRBV27 and TRBJ1-2; D remains unclear. V lost 5 bases and J 4 bases, leaving 17 bases between the germline ends. CDR1 is MNHEY, CDR2 SMNVEV, per germline (reference sequence). This CDR3 has 15 amino acids. CDR3 bases: TGTGCCAGCAGTCCAGTCCCTCATCCACGCTATGGCTACACCTTC. Encoded protein: CASSPVPHPRYGYTF.

This chain joins TRBV18 and TRBJ2-5; a weak D match, TRBD2 (5 bases). V gave up 6 bases and J gave up 1 base, with 12 bases separating them. CDR3 size: 14 residues. The germline V gene has CDR1 KGHSH and CDR2 LQKENI. CDR3 residues: CASSSPGIQETQYF. The CDR3 DNA reads as TGTGCCAGCTCCTCCCCCGGGATCCAAGAGACCCAGTACTTC.

The chain employs TRBV5-1 and TRBJ2-1; TRBD2 might be the D (5 bases). Looked up from germline, CDR1 is SGHRS and CDR2 is YFSETQ. This CDR3 comprises 15 residues. The germline V and J ends were trimmed by 2 bases and 4 bases, with 13 bases remaining between them. This CDR3 is CASSLAVGFYNEQFF. The CDR3 region has the DNA TGCGCCAGCAGCTTAGCGGTAGGGTTTTACAATGAGCAGTTCTTC.

The sample holds a few counts of this clone. The chain couples TRBV19 to TRBJ1-1, with D possibly matching TRBD1 (6 bases). V lost 5 bases, J lost 10 bases, and 14 bases lay in between. The germline CDR1 and CDR2 sequences are LNHDA and SQIVND (reference sequence). This CDR3 has 12 amino acids. CDR3 nucleotide sequence: TGTGCCAGTAGTGTCAACAGGGAACGAGCTTTCTTT. Its translation is CASSVNRERAFF. Full variable domain (outside the CDR3, taken from reference TRBV19 and TRBJ1-1): DGGITQSPKYLFRKEGQNVTLSCEQNLNHDAMYWYRQDPGQGLRLIYYSQIVNDFQKGDIAEGYSVSREKKESFPLTVTSAQKNPTAFYLCASSVNRERAFFGQGTRLTVV.

Worth noting for this clone: An end of the junction does not agree with germline; a read error may underlie this. The chain combines TRBV7-7 with TRBJ2-5; 12 nucleotides match TRBD2. The CDR3 is 17 residues long. Germline V gives CDR1 SSHAT, CDR2 FNYEAQ (reference sequence). The CDR3: CANSLGLAGTASETQYF. Here the CDR3 DNA reads TGTGCCAACAGCTTGGGACTAGCGGGCACAGCTTCAGAGACCCAGTACTTC.

The chain links TRBV19 to TRBJ1-1, with D perhaps matching TRBD1 (6 bases). This CDR3 has 15 residues. V dropped 1 base and J dropped 5 bases, with 14 bases sitting between them. Germline V lookup: CDR1 LNHDA, CDR2 SQIVND (reference sequence). The CDR3 is CASSIVGGRWTEAFF. The CDR3 nucleotides are TGTGCCAGTAGTATAGTGGGGGGGCGTTGGACTGAAGCTTTCTTT.

The chain couples TRBV9 to TRBJ2-2; tentatively, D is TRBD1 (6 bases). The CDR3 is made up of 15 amino acids. CDR1 and CDR2 from the germline V gene are SGDLS and YYNGEE. Deletions cut 1 base from V and 0 bases from J, with 7 bases between. The CDR3 here is CASSVRQANTGELFF. The CDR3 nucleotides read TGTGCCAGCAGCGTACGACAGGCGAACACCGGGGAGCTGTTTTTT.

The chain joins TRBV6-1 to TRBJ1-2; 7 positions match TRBD1. V shed 6 bases, J shed 9 bases, and the junction held 7 bases outside the gene matches. The CDR3 covers 12 residues. CDR1 and CDR2 (germline): MNHNS, SASEGT. The CDR3 DNA is TGTGCCAGCAGACTTTCACAGGGGAGCTACACCTTC. As protein: CASRLSQGSYTF.

The chain uses TRBV4-1 and TRBJ1-1; 9 bases map to TRBD1. This CDR3 contains 16 residues. Germline values: CDR1 MGHRA, CDR2 YSYEKL. V shed 3 bases and J 1 base; nucleotides not matched to a gene: 6. CDR3 nucleotides: TGCGCCAGCAGCCAGCACAGGGGGCTACGGAACACTGAAGCTTTCTTT. Amino acids: CASSQHRGLRNTEAFF.

This clone was recorded only once. The J gene is TRBJ2-7, the V gene TRBV5-1; 8 nucleotides line up with TRBD1. Germline V CDR1 and CDR2: SGHRS, YFSETQ. This CDR3 is built from 12 residues. The ends lost 6 bases at V and 6 bases at J; junction bases unmatched: 5. The CDR3 region has the DNA TGCGCCAGCACCCACGGACAGGGCGAGCAGTACTTC. Protein sequence: CASTHGQGEQYF.

The chain has TRBV2 and TRBJ2-2; 7 nucleotides agree with TRBD1. CDR1 is SNHLY and CDR2 is FYNNEI in the germline V gene. The CDR3 covers 15 residues. V shed 6 bases, J shed 0 bases, and the junction held 4 bases outside the gene matches. The CDR3 loop is CASRGQSSNTGELFF. DNA for the CDR3: TGTGCCAGCAGGGGACAGAGCTCGAACACCGGGGAGCTGTTTTTT.

This clone was seen only a few times. Written as DNA, the CDR3 is TGTGCCAGCAGTCTCGACAGGAATCAGCCCCAGCATTTT. It specifies CASSLDRNQPQHF. J is TRBJ1-5 and V is TRBV7-2; a possible D gene is TRBD1 (6 bases). CDR1 is SGHTA and CDR2 is FQGNSA in the germline V gene. V gave up 6 bases and J gave up 4 bases, with 10 bases separating them. The CDR3 has 13 residues.

This chain uses TRBV6-1 with TRBJ1-6, with a possible D match to TRBD1 (6 bases). The V gene's germline CDR1 is MNHNS and CDR2 SASEGT. Trimming shortened V by 7 bases and J by 5 bases, and 15 bases separated the two germline ends. The CDR3 extends over 15 amino acids. DNA of the CDR3: TGTGCCAGCAATTGGGCGGACAGAAATAATTCACCCCTCCACTTT. Translating it yields CASNWADRNNSPLHF.

The CDR3 reads CASSLSSARKNYGYTF. In DNA, the CDR3 is TGTGCCAGCAGTTTATCCTCAGCCAGGAAGAACTATGGCTACACCTTC. This sequence joins TRBV27 and TRBJ1-2; D remains unclear. V was clipped by 0 bases and J by 2 bases, with 13 bases between them. The CDR3 consists of 16 residues. CDR1 MNHEY and CDR2 SMNVEV come from the germline V gene (reference sequence).

The gene calls are TRBV7-6 and TRBJ2-1; 9 positions match TRBD2. V dropped 2 bases and J dropped 1; count of bases not matched to a gene: 15. The CDR3 is made up of 20 amino acids. Germline CDR1 is SGHVS and CDR2 is FNYEAQ. CDR3 loop: CASSLSSGGSAGASYNEQFF. CDR3 DNA: TGTGCCAGCAGCTTATCCAGCGGGGGGTCCGCGGGTGCGTCCTACAATGAGCAGTTCTTC.